The clone carrying this T cell receptor (beta chain) has at least ten counts. The antigen remains undetermined. An end of the junction differs from the germline gene, which may be a read error. This sample was included in a study of T cells in Graves' hyperthyroidism and ophthalmopathy. Whole-study results and caveats: Most thyroid clonotypes with frequency above 0.001 were detected in blood. Model-based prediction identified ophthalmopathy a median 6.5 months prior to its onset.

CDR3 length: 13 amino acids. The germline gives CDR1 SGHRS, CDR2 YFSETQ. TCR beta CDR3 sequences were amplified from RNA transcripts. With the HTBI primer set, the TCR CDR3 went through a first round of RT-PCR. TCRdb analysed the multiplex PCR reads with MiXCR anew, one entry per CDR3 protein. The sample yields hundreds of thousands of distinct CDR3 sequences, 45% seen once. The rearrangement uses TRBV5-1 and TRBJ1-1, with 9 bases lining up with TRBD1. This TCR was recovered from an adult man with Graves' disease, either hyperthyroidism or ophthalmopathy (not recorded which). Sequenced: peripheral blood or thyroid tissue (not recorded which). The CDR3 region is CASSLTGGTEAFF. CDR3 DNA sequence: TGTGCCAGCAGCCTGACAGGGGGCACTGAAGCTTTCTTT.